One sample yielded the 3 T cell receptor beta chains listed below, sequenced in a study of blood T cell repertoires in COVID-19. Measured with immunoSEQ multiplex PCR; TCRdb has only the in-frame clones, and not every one. The sample contains over 20,000 clones, more than 85% of which appear only once. The sequenced material came from peripheral blood. The receptors were sampled from a man in his sixties or seventies with active COVID-19.

This clone was counted once. The V call is TRBV5-1, the J call TRBJ2-3; TRBD2 is a possible D gene (6 bases). Germline V gives CDR1 SGHRS, CDR2 YFSETQ. V gave up 4 bases and J gave up 0 bases, with 9 bases separating them. The CDR3 has 14 amino acids. The CDR3 DNA is TGCGCCAGCAGCGGCGGGACTAGCACAGATACGCAGTATTTT. It is translated as CASSGGTSTDTQYF.

The chain has TRBV6-1 and TRBJ2-2, with TRBD2 identical over 7 bases. The germline CDR1 and CDR2 sequences are MNHNS and SASEGT. The CDR3 is made up of 18 amino acids. Germline trimming cut 0 bases from V and 0 bases from J; bases unmatched to any gene: 7. CDR3 in amino acids: CASSEAGMGGANTGELFF. CDR3 coding DNA: TGTGCCAGCAGTGAAGCCGGGATGGGAGGGGCGAACACCGGGGAGCTGTTTTTT.

The chain uses TRBV30 and TRBJ1-2; 8 bases are shared with TRBD1. This CDR3 spans 14 amino acids. V gave up 2 bases and J gave up 5 bases; unmatched junction bases: 7. Germline V CDR1 and CDR2: GTSNPN, SVGIG (reference sequence). The CDR3 nucleotides read TGTGCCTGGAGTCCCCCAGGGGGCAATTATGGCTACACCTTC. Translation gives CAWSPPGGNYGYTF.